The 30 T cell receptor beta chains below come from one sample, sequenced in a study of OX40 agonist ivuxolimab in advanced cancers. The protocol was immunoSEQ multiplex PCR, while the TCRdb copy is restricted to in-frame clones and leaves out a portion. Of about 35,000 clones in the sample, under 85% were seen once. The sample in question was CD4+ or CD8+ T cells sorted from blood, obtained in a trial of the OX40 agonist ivuxolimab. The receptors were gathered from an adult with an advanced solid tumor such as melanoma, head and neck, liver or kidney cancer.

This clone was found a few times. The chain has TRBV30 and TRBJ1-1; tentatively, D is TRBD1 (5 bases). Trimming stripped 3 bases from V and 1 base from J, with 18 bases between. The CDR3 contains 16 residues. Germline V gene data show CDR1 as GTSNPN and CDR2 as SVGIG (reference sequence). CDR3: CAWRGGRSKGNTEAFF. The CDR3 nucleotides are TGTGCCTGGAGGGGGGGTCGATCCAAGGGGAACACTGAAGCTTTCTTT. The full variable domain, its missing parts supplied by reference TRBV30 and TRBJ1-1, is SQTIHQWPATLVQPVGSPLSLECTVEGTSNPNLYWYRQAAGRGLQLLFYSVGIGQISSEVPQNLSASRPQDRQFILSSKKLLLSDSGFYLCAWRGGRSKGNTEAFFGQGTRLTVV.

In its sample, this clone was seen a few times. CDR3: CASRATSGGTDTQYF. Written as DNA, the CDR3 is TGTGCCAGCAGAGCAACTAGCGGGGGCACAGATACGCAGTATTTT. J is TRBJ2-3 and V is TRBV6-6, with 10 bases fitting TRBD2. This CDR3 comprises 15 residues. The germline gives CDR1 MNHNY, CDR2 SVGAGI (reference sequence). V trimming: 6 bases; J trimming: 1 base; junction bases outside the gene matches: 4.

The CDR3: CASSHLGGAITTNEKLFF. The DNA for the CDR3 is TGCGCCAGCAGCCACCTTGGGGGAGCCATCACAACTAATGAAAAACTGTTTTTT. The chain couples TRBV4-1 to TRBJ1-4; possible D gene TRBD1, 5 bases. CDR3 length: 18 residues. Trimming removed 3 bases at V and 0 bases at J, with 17 bases between. Looked up from germline, CDR1 is MGHRA and CDR2 is YSYEKL.

The genes are TRBV7-9 and TRBJ1-2, with D perhaps TRBD1 (5 bases). Germline-derived CDR1 and CDR2 are SEHNR and FQNEAQ (reference sequence). V dropped 2 bases and J dropped 1 base, with 8 bases sitting between them. The length of the CDR3 is 14 residues. As DNA, the CDR3 is TGTGCCAGCAGCTTATCGCAGGGTAACTATGGCTACACCTTC. It specifies CASSLSQGNYGYTF.

The V and J genes are TRBV7-2 and TRBJ2-5; the D gene could be TRBD1 or TRBD2 (6 bases each). Trimming left V 3 bases short and J 5 bases short, with 16 bases between. CDR1 and CDR2 from the germline V gene are SGHTA and FQGNSA. CDR3 length: 15 amino acids. CDR3 sequence: CASSFPGQGGETQYF. The CDR3 DNA follows: TGTGCCAGCAGCTTTCCGGGACAAGGAGGGGAGACCCAGTACTTC.

This clone was seen just once. The chain links TRBV6-1 to TRBJ2-7; D call uncertain. Between the trimmed V and J ends, which lost 3 bases and 4 bases, there was a span of 4 bases. CDR3 length equals 11 residues. Germline V gene data show CDR1 as MNHNS and CDR2 as SASEGT. This CDR3 is CASSDRYEQYV. CDR3 in DNA: TGTGCCAGCAGTGACCGATACGAGCAGTACGTC.

The count of this clone is one. The V gene is TRBV5-1, the J gene TRBJ2-3; maybe TRBD2 (5 bases). V dropped 2 bases and J dropped 4 bases, with 14 bases sitting between them. From germline, CDR1 is SGHRS and CDR2 YFSETQ. CDR3 length: 15 residues. The CDR3 DNA follows: TGCGCCAGCAGCTTCTTGGGCCTGGGAGCAGATACGCAGTATTTT. Its translation: CASSFLGLGADTQYF.

This clone has a single count. The rearrangement joins TRBV6-5 to TRBJ2-7; 9 bases line up with TRBD1. After removal of 6 bases from V and 6 bases from J, the junction contained 9 bases not matched to a gene. CDR3 length: 14 residues. Per germline, CDR1 MNHEY and CDR2 SVGAGI. This CDR3 is CASSHRDREFEQYF. The CDR3, as DNA: TGTGCCAGCAGCCACCGGGACAGGGAGTTCGAGCAGTACTTC.

The chain employs TRBV6-5 and TRBJ2-7, with D perhaps TRBD2 (6 bases). The germline V gene encodes CDR1 MNHEY and CDR2 SVGAGI. The CDR3 has 15 residues. V was clipped by 6 bases and J by 2 bases, with 17 bases between them. DNA for the CDR3: TGTGCCAGCAGGAAAACCGGACGGGGGACCTACGAGCAGTACTTC. The encoded protein is CASRKTGRGTYEQYF.

As DNA, the CDR3 is TGCGCCAGCAGCTTGGCCGGGGGGGCAATTGGAAACACCATATATTTT. Residues: CASSLAGGAIGNTIYF. The chain joins TRBV5-1 to TRBJ1-3; D possibly corresponds to TRBD1 (6 bases). CDR3 length equals 16 residues. Germline V gene data show CDR1 as SGHRS and CDR2 as YFSETQ. Trimming stripped 0 bases from V and 3 bases from J, with 13 bases between.

This clone has just a few counts. The V gene is TRBV7-8, the J gene TRBJ2-2; perhaps TRBD2 as D (6 bases). Germline CDR1 SGHVS, CDR2 FQNEAQ. V dropped 5 bases and J dropped 5 bases, with 9 bases sitting between them. The CDR3 length is 13 residues. The CDR3 here is CASSPGGTGELFF. The CDR3 DNA is TGTGCCAGCAGCCCCGGAGGGACCGGGGAGCTGTTTTTT.

The chain couples TRBV27 to TRBJ1-3; D is undetermined. CDR1 is MNHEY and CDR2 is SMNVEV in the germline V gene (reference sequence). This CDR3 contains 15 residues. The V and J ends lost 5 bases and 4 bases respectively, with 15 bases between them. Here the CDR3 reads CASSPSFLGGNTIYF. The DNA for the CDR3 is TGTGCCAGCAGTCCCTCCTTTCTCGGAGGAAACACCATATATTTT.

The rearrangement joins TRBV2 to TRBJ2-3, with TRBD1 as a possible D gene (6 bases). Germline-derived CDR1 and CDR2 are SNHLY and FYNNEI. This CDR3 is built from 16 residues. Trimming pared 6 bases from V and 1 base from J, leaving 17 bases between. The CDR3 protein is CASRAQGPLGTDTQYF. CDR3 coding DNA: TGTGCCAGCAGAGCACAGGGACCCCTTGGCACAGATACGCAGTATTTT.

This clone was seen only once. The rearrangement links TRBV9 to TRBJ1-5; 8 bases are shared with TRBD1. The germline gives CDR1 SGDLS, CDR2 YYNGEE. There are 14 residues in the CDR3. V was clipped by 3 bases and J by 4 bases; unmatched bases: 3. CDR3 DNA sequence: TGTGCCAGCAGCGCGCGACAGGGGAATCAGCCCCAGCATTTT. Amino acids: CASSARQGNQPQHF.

This clone appeared once. The rearrangement joins TRBV9 to TRBJ1-2; no reliable D call. The CDR3 totals 12 residues. Deletions cut 2 bases from V and 5 bases from J, with 7 bases between. Germline loops: CDR1 SGDLS, CDR2 YYNGEE. In DNA, the CDR3 is TGTGCCAGCAGCGTCCAGAGATATGGCTACACCTTC. Residues: CASSVQRYGYTF.

The chain carries TRBV7-9 and TRBJ2-1; TRBD2 matches 12 bases. The J segment lost 9 bases and the V segment lost 2 bases, leaving 5 bases of the junction unmatched. Per the germline V gene, CDR1 is SEHNR and CDR2 is FQNEAQ (reference sequence). The CDR3 totals 15 residues. CDR3: CASSLYPSGRGEQFF. CDR3 DNA: TGTGCCAGCAGCTTATATCCTAGCGGGAGGGGTGAGCAGTTCTTC.

This chain joins TRBV5-1 and TRBJ2-1; no reliable D call. The V end was cut by 3 bases, the J end by 10 bases, with 8 bases between. The CDR3 contains 11 residues. CDR1 is SGHRS and CDR2 is YFSETQ in the germline V gene. The CDR3 region has the DNA TGCGCCAGCAGCTCAGATTGGGAGCAGTTCTTC. This gives the protein CASSSDWEQFF. Full variable domain (rest looked up from reference TRBV5-1 and TRBJ2-1): KAGVTQTPRYLIKTRGQQVTLSCSPISGHRSVSWYQQTPGQGLQFLFEYFSETQRNKGNFPGRFSGRQFSNSRSEMNVSTLELGDSALYLCASSSDWEQFFGPGTRLTVL.

The V call is TRBV5-4, the J call TRBJ2-3, with 7 bases that match TRBD2. CDR3 length: 15 residues. V shed 3 bases, J shed 6 bases, and the junction held 10 bases outside the gene matches. Germline CDR1 and CDR2: SGHNT and YYREEE (reference sequence). The CDR3 region is CASSSPGGGVDTQYF. CDR3 nucleotides: TGTGCCAGCAGCTCCCCTGGCGGGGGTGTGGATACGCAGTATTTT.

The V gene is TRBV21-1, the J gene TRBJ2-4; the table's D call TRBD2 went unverified against the DNA. TRBV21-1 constitutes a pseudogene. The CDR3 runs 13 residues. The CDR3 bases are TGTGCCATCCCCGGAGGAGGGAAAAACATTCAGTACTTC. It yields the protein CAIPGGGKNIQYF.

This chain links TRBV6-1 with TRBJ1-1; TRBD1 aligns across 7 bases. V gave up 4 bases and J gave up 0 bases; unmatched junction bases: 8. The CDR3 runs 16 residues. Germline CDR1 reads MNHNS; CDR2 reads SASEGT. CDR3 nucleotides: TGTGCCAGCAGTGGAGGACAGGCGGGCCTGAACACTGAAGCTTTCTTT. Protein: CASSGGQAGLNTEAFF.

This chain links TRBV7-2 with TRBJ1-6; TRBD1 agrees at 7 bases. V was pared by 1 base and J by 5 bases, with 5 bases of the junction left unmatched. Germline V lookup: CDR1 SGHTA, CDR2 FQGNSA. The CDR3 has 16 residues. This chain's CDR3 is CASSLVATGNNSPLHF. In DNA form, the CDR3 reads TGTGCCAGCAGCTTAGTTGCGACAGGGAATAATTCACCCCTCCACTTT.

This clone appeared a single time. This chain connects TRBV11-1 to TRBJ2-3; a weak D match, TRBD2 (5 bases). The CDR3 has 15 residues. V was cut by 5 bases and J by 1 base, with 13 bases left in between. Germline V gives CDR1 SGHAT, CDR2 FQDESV (reference sequence). Here the CDR3 DNA reads TGTGCCAGCAGCCAGAGCTTTAGCGGCACAGATACGCAGTATTTT. Translation: CASSQSFSGTDTQYF.

In nucleotides, the CDR3 is TGTGCCAGCTCTTCGTCGGGGGGTCAAGAGACCCAGTACTTC. Protein: CASSSSGGQETQYF. The chain carries TRBV6-6 and TRBJ2-5; TRBD2 matches at 7 bases. Trimming at V came to 8 bases and at J to 2 bases, leaving 8 bases not matched to a gene. CDR1 and CDR2 (germline): MNHNY, SVGAGI (reference sequence). This CDR3 spans 14 amino acids.

The chain combines TRBV29-1 with TRBJ1-5; 7 bases match TRBD1. J was trimmed by 2 bases and V by 6 bases; bases with no gene match: 4. The CDR3 is made up of 13 amino acids. Germline assignment: CDR1 SQVTM and CDR2 ANQGSEA. The DNA for the CDR3 is TGCAGCGTGGGCGGACAGGGCAATCAGCCCCAGCATTTT. Amino acids: CSVGGQGNQPQHF.

The V and J genes are TRBV5-1 and TRBJ2-3, with 8 bases identical to TRBD1. CDR1 and CDR2 from the germline V gene are SGHRS and YFSETQ. V lost 4 bases and J lost 4; bases outside the gene matches: 11. This CDR3 has 16 amino acids. Here the CDR3 DNA reads TGCGCCAGCAGCCTGACAGGGGCGAAGGGGGCAGATACGCAGTATTTT. It yields the protein CASSLTGAKGADTQYF. Drawing the rest from reference TRBV5-1 and TRBJ2-3, the complete variable domain is KAGVTQTPRYLIKTRGQQVTLSCSPISGHRSVSWYQQTPGQGLQFLFEYFSETQRNKGNFPGRFSGRQFSNSRSEMNVSTLELGDSALYLCASSLTGAKGADTQYFGPGTRLTVL.

This chain uses TRBV5-8 with TRBJ2-7; D gene unclear. The germline V gene encodes CDR1 SGHTS and CDR2 YDEGEE. There are 12 residues in the CDR3. Trimming took off 1 base at V and 5 bases at J, with 7 bases between the two ends. CDR3 protein: CASSLSGDEQYF. As DNA, the CDR3 is TGTGCCAGCAGCTTGTCTGGGGACGAGCAGTACTTC.

J is TRBJ2-7 and V is TRBV5-1; D might be TRBD1 (5 bases). The length of the CDR3 is 15 residues. Germline lookup yields CDR1 SGHRS and CDR2 YFSETQ. Trimming left V 0 bases short and J 0 bases short, with 10 bases between. The CDR3 bases are TGCGCCAGCAGCTTGGTTGGGGCTAGCTCCTACGAGCAGTACTTC. This codes for CASSLVGASSYEQYF.

The CDR3 DNA sequence: TGTGCCAGCAGGGATAGACAGGGGGCTCTGGACGAGCAGTACGTC. It encodes CASRDRQGALDEQYV. The chain couples TRBV6-6 to TRBJ2-7; 10 nucleotides align to TRBD1. Per the germline V gene, CDR1 is MNHNY and CDR2 is SVGAGI (reference sequence). V gave up 6 bases and J gave up 5 bases; unmatched junction bases: 10. This CDR3 spans 15 amino acids.

This rearrangement joins TRBV5-4 to TRBJ1-1; D unclear. Per germline, CDR1 SGHNT and CDR2 YYREEE (reference sequence). The germline V and J ends were trimmed by 1 base and 4 bases, with 14 bases remaining between them. The CDR3 sequence is 15 residues long. CDR3 sequence (DNA): TGTGCCAGCAGCTTGCTTGCCGGTTTGGGCACTGAAGCTTTCTTT. It translates to CASSLLAGLGTEAFF.

This chain links TRBV28 with TRBJ2-7; 7 bases map to TRBD1. In germline, CDR1 is MDHEN, CDR2 SYDVKM. The CDR3 has 14 residues. Trimming took 5 bases from V and 7 from J; bases not matched to a gene: 11. The CDR3 loop is CASSPAGTDSEQYV. CDR3 sequence (DNA): TGTGCCAGCAGTCCAGCCGGGACAGATAGTGAGCAGTACGTC.